This TCR beta chain was recorded in a study of T cell changes during pregnancy in multiple sclerosis. CDR3 size: 21 residues. Germline loops: CDR1 SGHRS, CDR2 YFSETQ. V lost 2 bases and J lost 2; bases outside the gene matches: 18. Sequenced by immunoSEQ multiplex PCR; TCRdb stores in-frame clones only, minus some. The data contain around 60,000 clones, roughly nine tenths of them seen just once; the ten biggest clones take up approximately 0.45%. The sequences come from CD4+ T cells from peripheral blood mononuclear cells, collected after pregnancy. The clonotype was recovered from a female donor in good health, enrolled as a control in a pregnancy study. This chain uses TRBV5-1 with TRBJ2-3; 12 positions match TRBD2. In nucleotides, the CDR3 is TGCGCCAGCAGCTTCTCCGCAGGGGGTCTAGCGGGGGGGCCCAACACAGATACGCAGTATTTT. This sequence encodes CASSFSAGGLAGGPNTDTQYF.